This note documents a single T cell receptor beta chain sequence. Its antigen is unidentified. The sample is drawn from a study of OX40 agonist ivuxolimab in advanced cancers. Background on the study: Dose-escalation patients had hepatocellular carcinoma, melanoma, renal cell or head and neck cancer. Study-wide findings and caveats: The expanded peripheral T cells' antigen specificity was not determined.

Only in-frame clones appear in the TCRdb table, and some are missing; sequencing was by immunoSEQ multiplex PCR. The top ten hold about 0.7% of the sample, which has 70,000 to 85,000 clones, 85% to 95% seen once. Trimming stripped 4 bases from V and 1 base from J, with 14 bases between. This CDR3 is 16 amino acids long. Germline assignment: CDR1 LNHDA and CDR2 SQIVND (reference sequence). The sequence was collected from an adult with an advanced solid tumor such as melanoma, head and neck, liver or kidney cancer. The chain uses TRBV19 and TRBJ1-5; weak D call: TRBD1 (6 bases). Sequences were derived from CD4+ or CD8+ T cells sorted from blood, sampled in a trial of the OX40 agonist ivuxolimab. The CDR3 sequence: CASSKNGGQSNQPQHF. The CDR3 DNA is TGTGCCAGTAGTAAAAATGGGGGACAAAGCAATCAGCCCCAGCATTTT.